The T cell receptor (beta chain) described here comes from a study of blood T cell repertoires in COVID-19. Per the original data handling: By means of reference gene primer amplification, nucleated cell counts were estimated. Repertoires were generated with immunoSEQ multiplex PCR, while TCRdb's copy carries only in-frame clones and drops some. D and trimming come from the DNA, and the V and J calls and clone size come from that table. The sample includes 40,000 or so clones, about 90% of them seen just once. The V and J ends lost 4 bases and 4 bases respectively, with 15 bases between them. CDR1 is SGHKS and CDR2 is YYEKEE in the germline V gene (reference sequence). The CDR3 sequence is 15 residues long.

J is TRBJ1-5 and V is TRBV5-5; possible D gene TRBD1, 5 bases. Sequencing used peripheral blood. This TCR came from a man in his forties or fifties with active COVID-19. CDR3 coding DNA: TGTGCCAGCAGCCTGCGGACGGGGGAGAATCAGCCCCAGCATTTT. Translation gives CASSLRTGENQPQHF. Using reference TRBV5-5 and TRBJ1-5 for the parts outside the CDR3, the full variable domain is DAGVTQSPTHLIKTRGQQVTLRCSPISGHKSVSWYQQVLGQGPQFIFQYYEKEERGRGNFPDRFSARQFPNYSSELNVNALLLGDSALYLCASSLRTGENQPQHFGDGTRLSIL.